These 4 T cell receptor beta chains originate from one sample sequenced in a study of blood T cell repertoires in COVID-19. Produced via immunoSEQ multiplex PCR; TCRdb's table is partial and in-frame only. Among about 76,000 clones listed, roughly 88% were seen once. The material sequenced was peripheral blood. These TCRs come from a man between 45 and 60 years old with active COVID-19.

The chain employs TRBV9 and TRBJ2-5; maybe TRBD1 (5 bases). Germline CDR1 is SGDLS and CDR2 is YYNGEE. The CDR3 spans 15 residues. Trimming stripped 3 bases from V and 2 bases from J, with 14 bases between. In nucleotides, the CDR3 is TGTGCCAGCAGCGCGACGGACACCCAGCAAGAGACCCAGTACTTC. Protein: CASSATDTQQETQYF.

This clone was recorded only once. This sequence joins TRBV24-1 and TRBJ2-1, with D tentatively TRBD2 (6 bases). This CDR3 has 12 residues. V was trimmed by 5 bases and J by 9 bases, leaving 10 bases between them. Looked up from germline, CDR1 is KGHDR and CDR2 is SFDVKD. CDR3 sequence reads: CATSVLEGEQFF. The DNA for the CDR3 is TGTGCCACCAGTGTCCTGGAGGGTGAGCAGTTCTTC.

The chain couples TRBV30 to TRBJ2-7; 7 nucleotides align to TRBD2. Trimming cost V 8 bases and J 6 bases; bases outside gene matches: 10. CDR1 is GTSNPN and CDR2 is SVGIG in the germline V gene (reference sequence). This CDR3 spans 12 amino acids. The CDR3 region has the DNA TGTGCCCAGAGCGGGAAGGCCCGCGAGCAGTACTTC. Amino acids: CAQSGKAREQYF. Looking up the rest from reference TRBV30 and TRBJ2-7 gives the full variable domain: SQTIHQWPATLVQPVGSPLSLECTVEGTSNPNLYWYRQAAGRGLQLLFYSVGIGQISSEVPQNLSASRPQDRQFILSSKKLLLSDSGFYLCAQSGKAREQYFGPGTRLTVT.

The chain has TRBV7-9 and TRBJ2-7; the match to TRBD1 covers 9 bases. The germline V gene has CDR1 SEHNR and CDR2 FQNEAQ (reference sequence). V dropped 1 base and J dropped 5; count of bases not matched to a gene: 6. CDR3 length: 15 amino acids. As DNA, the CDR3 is TGTGCCAGCAGCTTAGGACAGGGGGTTTGGGACGAGCAGTACTTC. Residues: CASSLGQGVWDEQYF.